The table lists the clone carrying this T cell receptor (beta chain) with many counts. Its antigen is still unknown. The data derive from a study of response to subunit inactivated influenza vaccine. Study observations and caveats: Every seasonal influenza vaccination brings in few new T cells, the authors suggested.

V was shortened by 7 bases and J by 3 bases, with 10 bases between the two germline ends. Germline values: CDR1 MDHEN, CDR2 SYDVKM. This CDR3 has 12 amino acids. TCRdb analysed the RT-PCR reads with MiXCR anew, one entry per CDR3 protein. The table includes approximately 570,000 distinct CDR3 sequences, 6% to 9% detected once. Sequences were derived from PBMCs from blood, sampled around 25 months after vaccination. The origin of this receptor is a man between 50 and 75 years old who received an inactivated influenza vaccine. This chain links TRBV28 with TRBJ2-7; D may correspond to TRBD1 or TRBD2 (5 bases each). CDR3 in amino acids: CASTRGNYEQYF. As DNA, the CDR3 is TGTGCCAGCACGAGGGGAAACTACGAGCAGTACTTC.